The 30 T cell receptor beta chains in this list originate from one sample, sequenced in a study of T-cell reconstitution after alpha-beta-depleted transplantation in children. Unique molecular identifiers were used to barcode this TCRbeta library. A single record per CDR3 protein comes from TCRdb applying MiXCR to the PCR reads. Seen here are under 35,000 distinct CDR3 sequences, under 8% observed once, and the top ten hold about 7%. The sample consisted of PBMCs, mostly from graft donor cells, taken 180 days after TCRalphabeta/CD19-depleted stem cell transplant. These receptors were collected from a male patient between 5 and 17 years old who had a stem cell transplant for acute myeloid leukemia, so the T cells may come from the graft donor.

This clonotype was seen a handful of times. The chain recombines TRBV6-6 with TRBJ1-3; D not certain. Germline V gives CDR1 MNHNY, CDR2 SVGAGI (reference sequence). The CDR3 is 10 residues long. V lost 6 bases to trimming and J lost 8 bases, with 5 bases between them. This CDR3 reads CASSRDTIYF. The CDR3 DNA sequence: TGTGCCAGCAGCCGAGACACCATATATTTT.

Many counts were recorded for this clonotype. The V gene is TRBV9, the J gene TRBJ1-5; D may be TRBD1 (5 bases). Per germline, CDR1 SGDLS and CDR2 YYNGEE. This CDR3 is built from 14 residues. V dropped 0 bases and J dropped 6 bases, with 10 bases sitting between them. This CDR3 reads CASSVGGGRQPQHF. The CDR3 DNA sequence: TGTGCCAGCAGCGTAGGGGGGGGACGTCAGCCCCAGCATTTT.

CDR3 amino acids: CASSNRARPNEQFF. DNA for the CDR3: TGTGCCAGTAGTAATCGGGCCAGACCCAATGAGCAGTTCTTC. This sequence joins TRBV19 and TRBJ2-1; D not certain. V dropped 4 bases and J dropped 6 bases, with 13 bases sitting between them. CDR1 and CDR2 from the germline V gene are LNHDA and SQIVND (reference sequence). This CDR3 is 14 amino acids long.

This clonotype occurred many times. The chain combines TRBV28 with TRBJ1-5; 9 positions agree with TRBD1. Germline CDR1 MDHEN, CDR2 SYDVKM. The CDR3 covers 15 residues. J gave up 4 bases and V 10 bases, and 11 bases lay outside the gene matches. Here the CDR3 DNA reads TGTGCCACTTCAAATCGGGACAGGGTGAATCAGCCCCAGCATTTT. It is translated as CATSNRDRVNQPQHF.

The chain links TRBV6-6 to TRBJ1-1; D ambiguous. V was pared by 6 bases and J by 0 bases, with 8 bases between. CDR1 is MNHNY, CDR2 SVGAGI, per germline (reference sequence). CDR3 length equals 13 residues. The CDR3 DNA sequence: TGTGCCAGCAGCCTGGGAATGAACACTGAAGCTTTCTTT. Its translation is CASSLGMNTEAFF.

Within the sample, this clonotype is medium-sized (0.01 to 0.1%). The rearrangement links TRBV29-1 to TRBJ2-5; 11 bases line up with TRBD1. V dropped 6 bases and J dropped 8; count of bases not matched to a gene: 2. The CDR3 length is 11 residues. Germline V lookup: CDR1 SQVTM, CDR2 ANQGSEA. The CDR3 nucleotides are TGCAGCGTGGGACAGGGGGAAACCCAGTACTTC. Translating gives CSVGQGETQYF.

In its sample, this clonotype was seen many times. The chain recombines TRBV5-1 with TRBJ1-2; tentative D call: TRBD1 (5 bases). V lost 0 bases to trimming and J lost 7 bases, with 7 bases between them. Looked up from germline, CDR1 is SGHRS and CDR2 is YFSETQ. The CDR3 is made up of 12 amino acids. The CDR3 sequence is CASSLGQGGYTF. The CDR3 nucleotides are TGCGCCAGCAGCTTGGGGCAGGGTGGCTACACCTTC.

This clonotype was counted many times. The chain employs TRBV20-1 and TRBJ2-1; D possibly matches TRBD1 or TRBD2 (6 bases each). The CDR3 is 13 residues long. CDR1 is DFQATT, CDR2 SNEGSKA, per germline (reference sequence). Trimming shortened V by 6 bases and J by 8 bases, and 17 bases separated the two germline ends. The CDR3 region is CSAILGGLDEQFF. In DNA, the CDR3 is TGCAGTGCAATTCTAGGGGGGTTGGATGAGCAGTTCTTC.

This clonotype was counted ten times or more. The rearrangement links TRBV20-1 to TRBJ2-1, with 10 bases fitting TRBD2. With V trimmed by 6 bases and J by 9 bases, 14 bases remained unmatched. The germline V gene encodes CDR1 DFQATT and CDR2 SNEGSKA (reference sequence). This CDR3 region has 15 residues. CDR3 nucleotide sequence: TGCAGTGCCTCCACCCTAGCGGGAGTAATGGGTGAGCAGTTCTTC. It is translated as CSASTLAGVMGEQFF.

This clonotype was seen many times. The V and J genes are TRBV2 and TRBJ1-6, with D possibly matching TRBD1 (6 bases). The CDR3 runs 15 residues. Trimming stripped 5 bases from V and 9 bases from J, with 17 bases between. Germline V gene sequence: CDR1 SNHLY, CDR2 FYNNEI. CDR3 nucleotides: TGTGCCAGCAGTAAGGACGTCGAAGGGGGTTCACCCCTCCACTTT. Translation: CASSKDVEGGSPLHF.

This clonotype was seen at least ten times. The chain uses TRBV14 and TRBJ2-2, with D possibly matching TRBD2 (5 bases). CDR3 length: 13 residues. Per the germline V gene, CDR1 is SGHDN and CDR2 is FVKESK. The germline V and J ends were trimmed by 2 bases and 6 bases, with 7 bases remaining between them. DNA for the CDR3: TGTGCCAGCAGCCAACGGGGTTCCGGGGAGCTGTTTTTT. Its translation is CASSQRGSGELFF.

This clonotype was seen at least ten times. This chain links TRBV10-1 with TRBJ1-2, with D perhaps matching TRBD1 (5 bases). V lost 7 bases and J lost 4, with 22 bases in between. This CDR3 is 16 amino acids long. Germline CDR1 and CDR2: WNHNN and SYGVQD (reference sequence). CDR3 residues: CASTKDIGPRVYGYTF. As DNA, the CDR3 is TGCGCCAGCACCAAGGACATAGGACCGCGTGTCTATGGCTACACCTTC.

This clonotype was seen at least ten times. J is TRBJ1-1 and V is TRBV5-6; 9 positions agree with TRBD1. The germline V gene has CDR1 SGHDT and CDR2 YYEEEE. V dropped 6 bases and J dropped 5; count of bases not matched to a gene: 8. The CDR3 length is 14 residues. The CDR3 spells CASTFGDRATEAFF. DNA of the CDR3: TGTGCCAGCACCTTCGGGGACAGGGCAACTGAAGCTTTCTTT.

This clonotype was seen many times. The V call is TRBV5-1, the J call TRBJ1-2; possible D gene TRBD1, 6 bases. V was trimmed by 7 bases and J by 8 bases, leaving 15 bases between them. The CDR3 covers 12 residues. Germline V gives CDR1 SGHRS, CDR2 YFSETQ. The CDR3, as DNA: TGCGCCAGCCCTACAGGGAAGGGAGGCTACACCTTC. Amino acid sequence: CASPTGKGGYTF. Filled out from reference TRBV5-1 and TRBJ1-2, the complete variable domain reads KAGVTQTPRYLIKTRGQQVTLSCSPISGHRSVSWYQQTPGQGLQFLFEYFSETQRNKGNFPGRFSGRQFSNSRSEMNVSTLELGDSALYLCASPTGKGGYTFGSGTRLTVV.

This clonotype was seen ten or more times. The chain links TRBV14 to TRBJ1-1; 7 bases map to TRBD1. The CDR3 covers 14 residues. In germline, CDR1 is SGHDN, CDR2 FVKESK. The V segment lost 0 bases and the J segment 8 bases; nucleotides outside the gene matches: 6. This CDR3 reads CASSQELRDSEAFF. The CDR3 nucleotides are TGTGCCAGCAGCCAAGAATTACGGGACAGCGAAGCTTTCTTT.

This clonotype was picked up many times. The DNA for the CDR3 is TGCAGTGCACCGGGACTAGCGGGAGACCGCTGGAATGAGCAGTTCTTC. Translating it yields CSAPGLAGDRWNEQFF. The V call is TRBV20-1, the J call TRBJ2-1; TRBD2 matches at 14 bases. CDR3 size: 16 residues. V shed 6 bases, J shed 7 bases, and the junction held 11 bases outside the gene matches. CDR1 is DFQATT, CDR2 SNEGSKA, per germline (reference sequence).

This chain connects TRBV3-1 to TRBJ2-1; tentative D call: TRBD2 (5 bases). Germline CDR1 and CDR2: LGHDT and YNNKEL (reference sequence). Deletions cut 10 bases from V and 8 bases from J, with 30 bases between. The CDR3 extends over 17 amino acids. This CDR3 reads CATSQQYWLPLEDEQFF. The CDR3 DNA reads as TGTGCCACCTCCCAGCAGTACTGGCTACCCCTGGAGGATGAGCAGTTCTTC.

This clonotype was recorded many times. The CDR3 sequence: CASSLDLLAGGETQYF. CDR3 DNA: TGTGCCAGCAGCTTAGATCTGCTAGCGGGAGGGGAGACCCAGTACTTC. The chain carries TRBV11-2 and TRBJ2-5; TRBD2 matches at 12 bases. There are 16 residues in the CDR3. Germline trimming cut 0 bases from V and 5 bases from J; bases unmatched to any gene: 4. Germline CDR1 and CDR2: SGHAT and FQNNGV.

This clonotype was detected ten times or more. The chain uses TRBV7-2 and TRBJ1-1; a possible D gene is TRBD1 (6 bases). Trimming stripped 6 bases from V and 1 base from J, with 12 bases between. The germline gives CDR1 SGHTA, CDR2 FQGNSA. CDR3 size: 14 residues. The CDR3 loop is CASSYRQANTEAFF. CDR3 nucleotides: TGTGCCAGCAGTTATAGACAGGCGAACACTGAAGCTTTCTTT.

This clonotype appeared many times. This sequence joins TRBV9 and TRBJ2-5; a possible D gene is TRBD1 (6 bases). The CDR3 totals 15 residues. Trimming shortened V by 3 bases and J by 5 bases, and 17 bases separated the two germline ends. Germline V gene sequence: CDR1 SGDLS, CDR2 YYNGEE. CDR3 sequence reads: CASSETGIRMETQYF. The CDR3, as DNA: TGTGCCAGCAGCGAAACAGGGATTAGGATGGAGACCCAGTACTTC.

This chain uses TRBV27 with TRBJ2-5, with TRBD2 as a possible D gene (5 bases). Trimming took off 0 bases at V and 4 bases at J, with 12 bases between the two ends. This CDR3 region has 15 residues. The germline CDR1 and CDR2 sequences are MNHEY and SMNVEV (reference sequence). The CDR3, as DNA: TGTGCCAGCAGTTTATCGGCAAGCGGAGGAGAGACCCAGTACTTC. It specifies CASSLSASGGETQYF.

This clonotype was counted many times. The chain couples TRBV20-1 to TRBJ2-5; 14 bases are a match to TRBD2. Germline CDR1 reads DFQATT; CDR2 reads SNEGSKA (reference sequence). There are 16 residues in the CDR3. With V trimmed by 6 bases and J by 4 bases, 10 bases remained unmatched. The CDR3 loop is CSAILGLAGDRETQYF. CDR3 sequence (DNA): TGCAGTGCCATCCTGGGACTAGCGGGAGATAGAGAGACCCAGTACTTC.

The rearrangement uses TRBV6-1 and TRBJ1-1; possibly TRBD1 for D (6 bases). V lost 10 bases, J lost 1 base, and 10 bases lay in between. CDR1 and CDR2 from the germline V gene are MNHNS and SASEGT. This CDR3 is built from 12 residues. The DNA for the CDR3 is TGTGCCACTCAGACAGGGAACACTGAAGCTTTCTTT. Protein sequence: CATQTGNTEAFF.

This clonotype was seen many times. CDR3 protein: CAGTGTGSGVNTEAFF. The CDR3 region has the DNA TGTGCCGGGACTGGGACAGGGAGTGGAGTGAACACTGAAGCTTTCTTT. The chain has TRBV12-3 or TRBV12-4 and TRBJ1-1; 9 bases are a match to TRBD1. The CDR3 loop spans 16 amino acids. V lost 11 bases to trimming and J lost 0 bases; unmatched junction nucleotides: 13.

There are many counts of this clonotype. This rearrangement joins TRBV12-3 or TRBV12-4 to TRBJ2-1, with 8 bases identical to TRBD2. V was clipped by 6 bases and J by 10 bases; unmatched bases: 11. This CDR3 is 14 amino acids long. The CDR3 region has the DNA TGTGCCAGCAGAGAGGGACTAGGGATAGGCGAGCAGTTCTTC. Residues: CASREGLGIGEQFF.

This clonotype has at least ten counts. This chain's CDR3 is CSASTGTGADTQYF. CDR3 DNA sequence: TGCAGTGCTAGTACCGGGACAGGGGCAGATACGCAGTATTTT. The chain uses TRBV20-1 and TRBJ2-3, with 10 bases fitting TRBD1. The CDR3 is 14 amino acids. Germline V gene lookup returns CDR1 DFQATT and CDR2 SNEGSKA (reference sequence). Losses at the gene ends were 3 bases for V and 4 bases for J; bases not matched to a gene: 4.

By frequency in the sample, this clonotype is medium-sized. The chain recombines TRBV7-8 with TRBJ1-5; 9 bases fit TRBD1. Trimming at V came to 2 bases and at J to 3 bases, leaving 2 bases not matched to a gene. This CDR3 is built from 15 residues. CDR1 and CDR2 from the germline V gene are SGHVS and FQNEAQ. The CDR3 loop reads CASSLPQGANQPQHF. In nucleotides, the CDR3 is TGTGCCAGCAGCTTACCACAGGGGGCCAATCAGCCCCAGCATTTT.

In this sample, this clonotype turned up many times. The V and J genes are TRBV30 and TRBJ1-5; the D gene is possibly TRBD1 (6 bases). Per the germline V gene, CDR1 is GTSNPN and CDR2 is SVGIG (reference sequence). Trimming took off 5 bases at V and 7 bases at J, with 9 bases between the two ends. CDR3 length: 11 amino acids. CDR3 sequence: CAWGQGQPQHF. In DNA, the CDR3 is TGTGCCTGGGGCCAGGGGCAGCCCCAGCATTTT.

This clonotype was recorded many times. The chain carries TRBV7-2 and TRBJ2-2; possible D gene TRBD2, 5 bases. Germline CDR1 is SGHTA and CDR2 is FQGNSA. The CDR3 has 13 amino acids. Trimming removed 2 bases at V and 5 bases at J, with 6 bases between. CDR3: CASSLRRTGELFF. In DNA, the CDR3 is TGTGCCAGCAGCTTAAGGAGGACCGGGGAGCTGTTTTTT.

This clonotype was seen repeatedly, ten times or more. The CDR3 coding sequence is TGTGCCAGCAGGTCGATTCCCGGGACAAACTATGGCTACACCTTC. It translates to CASRSIPGTNYGYTF. The chain joins TRBV27 to TRBJ1-2; tentatively, D is TRBD1 (6 bases). In germline, CDR1 is MNHEY, CDR2 SMNVEV (reference sequence). The CDR3 has 15 amino acids. Between the trimmed V and J ends, which lost 6 bases and 2 bases, there was a span of 16 bases.